These 3 T cell receptor beta chains were sequenced from one sample in a study of tumor-infiltrating lymphocytes in glioblastoma multiforme. TCRB libraries came from RNA via three nested multiplex PCR rounds. MiXCR was run by TCRdb on the multiplex PCR reads, yielding one entry per CDR3 protein. The data contain about 15,000 distinct CDR3 sequences, over 55% of them singletons. Sequenced: brain tumor tissue. The receptors here all came from a male donor with glioblastoma.

A remark on this clonotype: One junction end disagrees with the germline gene, perhaps due to a read error. The J gene is TRBJ2-7, the V gene TRBV11-1, with 10 bases lining up with TRBD1. Germline V lookup: CDR1 SGHAT, CDR2 FQDESV (reference sequence). The CDR3 extends over 16 amino acids. This CDR3 reads CASSSARLDRGYEEYF. The CDR3, as DNA: TGTGCCAGTAGCTCAGCGCGTTTGGACAGGGGGTACGAGGAGTACTTC.

Points on this clonotype: The CDR3 ends on some other residue instead of the conserved phenylalanine or tryptophan, so this is likely a read error. The chain has TRBV6-1 and TRBJ2-2; D unresolved. The length of the CDR3 is 15 residues. Germline V gene lookup returns CDR1 MNHNS and CDR2 SASEGT. In DNA form, the CDR3 reads TGTGCCAGCGGTGATACCCGACAATCCACCGGGGAGCTGTTTTAT. The encoded protein is CASGDTRQSTGELFY.

This clonotype was detected only once. One end of the junction is discordant with germline, which a read error may explain. The chain employs TRBV7-3 and TRBJ2-2, with 7 bases identical to TRBD2. The CDR3 covers 15 residues. Germline V gene lookup returns CDR1 SGHTA and CDR2 FQGTGA. Written as DNA, the CDR3 is TGTGCCAGCAGCTTATTCGGGGGGAGCACCGGGGATCTGTCTTTT. Protein product: CASSLFGGSTGDLSF.